One and the same sample provided the 30 T cell receptor beta chains below, sequenced in a study of blood T cell repertoires in COVID-19. Clones were read by immunoSEQ multiplex PCR, and TCRdb kept only the in-frame ones, dropping some. The sample records 300,000 to 350,000 clones, about four fifths being singletons. The source material was peripheral blood. The receptors come from a man aged 25 to 45 with active or convalescent COVID-19.

The chain employs TRBV9 and TRBJ2-1; 12 nucleotides line up with TRBD2. Germline loops: CDR1 SGDLS, CDR2 YYNGEE. Trimming at V came to 4 bases and at J to 6 bases, leaving 5 bases not matched to a gene. The CDR3 is 15 residues long. The CDR3 is CASSRLAGVRNEQFF. The CDR3 coding sequence is TGTGCCAGCAGCCGACTAGCGGGAGTCCGCAATGAGCAGTTCTTC.

The CDR3 nucleotides are TGTGCCAGCAGCTGGGGGCGGTCGGGCACTGAAGCTTTCTTT. Its translation is CASSWGRSGTEAFF. The V gene is TRBV14, the J gene TRBJ1-1; D perhaps matches TRBD1 (6 bases). Germline V gene sequence: CDR1 SGHDN, CDR2 FVKESK. V was cut by 5 bases and J by 4 bases, with 14 bases left in between. CDR3 length equals 14 residues.

The chain recombines TRBV30 with TRBJ1-2, with TRBD1 as a possible D gene (5 bases). V was pared by 8 bases and J by 3 bases, with 16 bases between. Germline V gene sequence: CDR1 GTSNPN, CDR2 SVGIG (reference sequence). The CDR3 contains 13 residues. CDR3 in DNA: TGTGCCGTCGGGCAGGGTAGGGACTATGGCTACACCTTC. It encodes CAVGQGRDYGYTF.

The chain recombines TRBV30 with TRBJ1-2; D not resolved. The CDR3 contains 13 residues. V was shortened by 4 bases and J by 1 base, with 10 bases between the two germline ends. The V gene's germline CDR1 is GTSNPN and CDR2 SVGIG (reference sequence). CDR3 in DNA: TGTGCCTGGATAGGAGACCATAACTATGGCTACACCTTC. Translating gives CAWIGDHNYGYTF. The full variable domain, completed using reference TRBV30 and TRBJ1-2, is SQTIHQWPATLVQPVGSPLSLECTVEGTSNPNLYWYRQAAGRGLQLLFYSVGIGQISSEVPQNLSASRPQDRQFILSSKKLLLSDSGFYLCAWIGDHNYGYTFGSGTRLTVV.

The V gene is TRBV2, the J gene TRBJ2-7; TRBD1 aligns across 12 bases. Germline V CDR1 and CDR2: SNHLY, FYNNEI. This CDR3 is 14 amino acids long. Trimming at V came to 8 bases and at J to 7 bases, leaving 9 bases not matched to a gene. CDR3 sequence reads: CASPSRDRGQEQYF. CDR3 sequence (DNA): TGTGCCAGCCCTTCTCGGGACAGGGGGCAGGAGCAGTACTTC. The full variable domain, completed using reference TRBV2 and TRBJ2-7, is EPEVTQTPSHQVTQMGQEVILRCVPISNHLYFYWYRQILGQKVEFLVSFYNNEISEKSEIFDDQFSVERPDGSNFTLKIRSTKLEDSAMYFCASPSRDRGQEQYFGPGTRLTVT.

The V gene is TRBV28, the J gene TRBJ1-1; 9 bases are a match to TRBD1. CDR1 is MDHEN, CDR2 SYDVKM, per germline. With 9 bases clipped from V and 2 bases from J, the junction kept 16 bases outside the gene matches. The CDR3 sequence is 17 residues long. The CDR3 coding sequence is TGTGCCAGTCCCGGAGGACAGGGGCCGTGGGGCAACACTGAAGCTTTCTTT. Its translation is CASPGGQGPWGNTEAFF.

The chain links TRBV11-2 to TRBJ1-2, with 7 bases aligning to TRBD1. J gave up 3 bases and V 2 bases, and 6 bases lay outside the gene matches. Germline V gene data show CDR1 as SGHAT and CDR2 as FQNNGV. This CDR3 is built from 15 residues. The DNA of the CDR3 is TGTGCCAGCAGCTTAAGGCCAGGGGGACACTATGGCTACACCTTC. It codes for CASSLRPGGHYGYTF.

With respect to this clone: The identical CDR3 is also encoded by other nucleotide sequences in the sample. The V and J genes are TRBV6-1 and TRBJ1-4; D possibly corresponds to TRBD1 (5 bases). The CDR3 length is 13 residues. CDR1 is MNHNS, CDR2 SASEGT, per germline. Deletions cut 3 bases from V and 4 bases from J, with 6 bases between. This CDR3 reads CASSEGLNEKLFF. In DNA form, the CDR3 reads TGTGCCAGCAGTGAGGGACTTAATGAAAAACTGTTTTTT.

The chain combines TRBV24-1 with TRBJ2-2, with D possibly TRBD1 on 5 matching bases. The CDR3 length is 14 residues. Trimming took off 6 bases at V and 6 bases at J, with 13 bases between the two ends. Looked up from germline, CDR1 is KGHDR and CDR2 is SFDVKD. In DNA form, the CDR3 reads TGTGCCACCAGTAGGCTAGGGGTTGCCGGGGAGCTGTTTTTT. This encodes CATSRLGVAGELFF.

CDR3 coding DNA: TGTGCCAGCAGTCTTACAGGGTGGCGAACCTATGGCTACACCTTC. The encoded protein is CASSLTGWRTYGYTF. The chain couples TRBV6-5 to TRBJ1-2; the D gene is possibly TRBD1 (6 bases). The ends were cut back, 5 bases at V and 4 bases at J, with 17 bases in the middle. CDR1 and CDR2 from the germline V gene are MNHEY and SVGAGI. CDR3 length equals 15 residues.

The chain joins TRBV27 to TRBJ2-1; D may be TRBD2 (5 bases). V lost 5 bases and J 6 bases, leaving 14 bases between the germline ends. Germline CDR1 and CDR2: MNHEY and SMNVEV (reference sequence). This CDR3 is 14 amino acids long. The CDR3 nucleotides read TGTGCCAGCAGTGCACTAGACCTCCTCAATGAGCAGTTCTTC. Its protein is CASSALDLLNEQFF.

This chain links TRBV5-8 with TRBJ1-2; 9 nucleotides agree with TRBD1. V was pared by 2 bases and J by 0 bases, with 8 bases of the junction left unmatched. Germline-derived CDR1 and CDR2 are SGHTS and YDEGEE. This CDR3 has 17 amino acids. CDR3 protein: CASSFGTGLVANYGYTF. The DNA of the CDR3 is TGTGCCAGCAGCTTTGGGACAGGGCTTGTTGCTAACTATGGCTACACCTTC. Using reference TRBV5-8 and TRBJ1-2 for the parts outside the CDR3, the full variable domain is EAGVTQSPTHLIKTRGQQATLRCSPISGHTSVYWYQQALGLGLQFLLWYDEGEERNRGNFPPRFSGRQFPNYSSELNVNALELEDSALYLCASSFGTGLVANYGYTFGSGTRLTVV.

The CDR3 DNA reads as TGTGCCAGCAGACCGGGACAGACCTACGAGCAGTACTTC. It is translated as CASRPGQTYEQYF. This chain joins TRBV12-3 or TRBV12-4 and TRBJ2-7; 7 nucleotides agree with TRBD1. The junction had 4 bases not matched to a gene; V was cut back by 6 bases and J by 2 bases. This CDR3 spans 13 amino acids.

This sequence joins TRBV11-2 and TRBJ2-5; D not resolved. Trimming cost V 3 bases and J 5 bases, with 16 bases left between them. The germline gives CDR1 SGHAT, CDR2 FQNNGV. The CDR3 has 15 residues. The CDR3 nucleotides are TGTGCCAGCAGCTTCGGCGGCGCTAGTGATGAGACCCAGTACTTC. It yields the protein CASSFGGASDETQYF. The full variable domain, with the rest looked up from reference TRBV11-2 and TRBJ2-5, is EAGVAQSPRYKIIEKRQSVAFWCNPISGHATLYWYQQILGQGPKLLIQFQNNGVVDDSQLPKDRFSAERLKGVDSTLKIQPAKLEDSAVYLCASSFGGASDETQYFGPGTRLLVL.

The rearrangement uses TRBV5-1 and TRBJ1-2; D is uncertain. The V end lost 0 bases, the J end lost 6 bases, and 9 bases lay between the germline ends. The CDR3 contains 13 residues. Germline CDR1 SGHRS, CDR2 YFSETQ. CDR3 sequence reads: CASSLDIGDGYTF. Written as DNA, the CDR3 is TGCGCCAGCAGCTTGGATATCGGGGATGGCTACACCTTC.

The rearrangement uses TRBV2 and TRBJ1-3, with D perhaps matching TRBD1 (6 bases). Germline lookup yields CDR1 SNHLY and CDR2 FYNNEI. The CDR3 loop spans 15 amino acids. V was shortened by 4 bases and J by 0 bases, with 10 bases between the two germline ends. For the CDR3, the DNA is TGTGCCAGCAGTGGGGACATGTACTCTGGAAACACCATATATTTT. It is translated as CASSGDMYSGNTIYF.

The chain is built from TRBV19 and TRBJ1-2; 7 bases agree with TRBD1. The V and J ends lost 3 bases and 6 bases, in that order; junction bases with no gene match: 10. CDR1 and CDR2 from the germline V gene are LNHDA and SQIVND (reference sequence). The CDR3 has 15 amino acids. The CDR3, as DNA: TGTGCCAGTAGTATTACAGGGGATAATAGGAATGGCTACACCTTC. It yields the protein CASSITGDNRNGYTF.

The chain employs TRBV7-3 and TRBJ2-2, with D tentatively TRBD2 (6 bases). There are 15 residues in the CDR3. Germline V gene lookup returns CDR1 SGHTA and CDR2 FQGTGA. Trimming shortened V by 5 bases and J by 3 bases, and 13 bases separated the two germline ends. CDR3 sequence: CASSPLGLDTGELFF. The CDR3, as DNA: TGTGCCAGCAGCCCTCTGGGACTGGACACCGGGGAGCTGTTTTTT. The full variable domain, its missing parts supplied by reference TRBV7-3 and TRBJ2-2, is GAGVSQTPSNKVTEKGKYVELRCDPISGHTALYWYRQSLGQGPEFLIYFQGTGAADDSGLPNDRFFAVRPEGSVSTLKIQRTERGDSAVYLCASSPLGLDTGELFFGEGSRLTVL.

The chain employs TRBV14 and TRBJ2-5; 10 bases are a match to TRBD2. The CDR3 spans 15 residues. Germline-derived CDR1 and CDR2 are SGHDN and FVKESK. Trimming cost V 2 bases and J 4 bases; bases outside gene matches: 4. The CDR3 loop is CASSQLLAGAETQYF. The CDR3 coding sequence is TGTGCCAGCAGCCAACTTCTAGCGGGGGCAGAGACCCAGTACTTC.

With respect to this clone: Other DNA sequences in the same sample also yield this CDR3. The chain recombines TRBV27 with TRBJ1-4, with no clear D. Trimming took off 3 bases at V and 5 bases at J, with 7 bases between the two ends. Germline values: CDR1 MNHEY, CDR2 SMNVEV (reference sequence). The CDR3 length is 13 residues. The CDR3 protein is CASSLGRNEKLFF. The CDR3 bases are TGTGCCAGCAGTTTGGGCAGGAATGAAAAACTGTTTTTT.

Here the CDR3 DNA reads TGTGCCAGCAGCACCCGGGACGCCCGCGGGGGTAATGAAAAACTGTTTTTT. It specifies CASSTRDARGGNEKLFF. The gene calls are TRBV21-1 and TRBJ1-4. TRBV21-1 is classified as a pseudogene. CDR3 length: 17 amino acids.

J is TRBJ1-4 and V is TRBV7-9; TRBD1 might be the D (5 bases). Germline V gives CDR1 SEHNR, CDR2 FQNEAQ (reference sequence). There are 16 residues in the CDR3. V shed 5 bases and J shed 1 base, with 14 bases lying between them. The CDR3 bases are TGTGCCAGCAGCGTCCCCCAGGGTTTAACTAATGAAAAACTGTTTTTT. This translates into CASSVPQGLTNEKLFF.

With regard to this clone: The identical CDR3 is also encoded by other nucleotide sequences in the sample. The chain has TRBV6-1 and TRBJ2-1, with 7 nucleotides matching TRBD1. Germline CDR1 MNHNS, CDR2 SASEGT. CDR3 length equals 15 residues. Trimming removed 2 bases from V and 2 bases from J; junction bases left unmatched: 3. CDR3 loop: CASSENRGTYNEQFF. CDR3 nucleotides: TGTGCCAGCAGTGAAAACAGGGGCACCTACAATGAGCAGTTCTTC.

This chain links TRBV11-2 with TRBJ2-5; 8 bases align to TRBD1. Germline values: CDR1 SGHAT, CDR2 FQNNGV. There are 14 residues in the CDR3. With V trimmed by 5 bases and J by 3 bases, 5 bases remained unmatched. DNA for the CDR3: TGTGCCAGCAGCCCCCGGACAGGGAAAGAGACCCAGTACTTC. It encodes CASSPRTGKETQYF. Full variable domain (rest looked up from reference TRBV11-2 and TRBJ2-5): EAGVAQSPRYKIIEKRQSVAFWCNPISGHATLYWYQQILGQGPKLLIQFQNNGVVDDSQLPKDRFSAERLKGVDSTLKIQPAKLEDSAVYLCASSPRTGKETQYFGPGTRLLVL.

The J gene is TRBJ2-7, the V gene TRBV6-2 or TRBV6-3, with a weak D call TRBD1 (6 bases). The V and J ends lost 5 bases and 1 base respectively, with 12 bases between them. CDR3 length: 14 amino acids. Germline CDR1 reads MNHEY; CDR2 reads SVGEGT. The CDR3 loop reads CASSQDRRSYEQYF. The CDR3 nucleotides are TGTGCCAGCAGTCAAGACAGGAGGTCCTACGAGCAGTACTTC.

The chain uses TRBV30 and TRBJ1-1; 11 bases line up with TRBD1. Germline-derived CDR1 and CDR2 are GTSNPN and SVGIG (reference sequence). The V gene end was trimmed by 3 bases and the J gene end by 6 bases; junction bases not matched to a gene: 6. The CDR3 contains 14 residues. The CDR3 loop is CAWSPRTGGPEAFF. CDR3 DNA: TGTGCCTGGAGCCCGCGGACAGGGGGCCCTGAAGCTTTCTTT.

The CDR3 DNA reads TGTGCCATCACCCCGGAGGGTTCCGCAGATACGCAGTATTTT. Translated, it gives CAITPEGSADTQYF. The chain combines TRBV10-3 with TRBJ2-3; the D gene is possibly TRBD2 (6 bases). CDR3 length: 14 amino acids. Germline lookup yields CDR1 ENHRY and CDR2 SYGVKD. V dropped 7 bases and J dropped 4 bases, with 15 bases sitting between them.

V is TRBV3-1 (or the pseudogene TRBV3-2) and J is TRBJ2-6; a possible D gene is TRBD2 (6 bases). The V and J ends lost 11 bases and 3 bases respectively, with 11 bases between them. The CDR3 sequence is 13 residues long. Germline V CDR1 and CDR2: LGHDT, YNNKEL (reference sequence). CDR3 DNA: TGTGCCGCGTCGGGAGATGGGGCCAACGTCCTGACTTTC. This encodes CAASGDGANVLTF.

A few counts support this clone. At the DNA level, this CDR3 is encoded by other sequences in the same sample as well. CDR3 sequence (DNA): TGTGCCAGCAGCTTCCTAGCGGGCCCCTACAATGAGCAGTTCTTC. It translates to CASSFLAGPYNEQFF. This chain uses TRBV7-3 with TRBJ2-1; 8 bases line up with TRBD2. This CDR3 has 15 residues. The V and J ends lost 3 bases and 2 bases, in that order; junction bases with no gene match: 3. Germline assignment: CDR1 SGHTA and CDR2 FQGTGA.

The V call is TRBV3-1 (or the pseudogene TRBV3-2), the J call TRBJ2-6; TRBD2 might be the D (5 bases). The CDR3 runs 16 residues. Trimming took off 10 bases at V and 0 bases at J, with 16 bases between the two ends. Germline V gene data show CDR1 as LGHDT and CDR2 as YNNKEL (reference sequence). The CDR3 sequence: CANPTRTYSGANVLTF. CDR3 DNA: TGTGCCAATCCAACTAGGACTTACTCTGGGGCCAACGTCCTGACTTTC.